This T cell receptor beta chain originates from a study of blood T cell repertoires in COVID-19. Germline V gives CDR1 SGHTA, CDR2 FQGNSA. V shed 3 bases and J shed 4 bases, with 13 bases lying between them. CDR3 size: 15 residues. Original processing notes: Amplification from reference gene primers served as the basis for estimated nucleated cell counts. The table came from immunoSEQ multiplex PCR; TCRdb's copy has only in-frame clones and leaves some out. V and J calls plus clone size are reproduced from that table; the DNA served to infer D and trimming. The repertoire has approximately 25,000 clones, about 90% of them found once; the top ten carry 32%.

This chain connects TRBV7-2 to TRBJ2-1; D perhaps matches TRBD2 (6 bases). The sample consisted of peripheral blood. The origin of this receptor is a man in his 70s with active COVID-19. The CDR3 sequence is CASSFGGSLYNEQFF. The CDR3, as DNA: TGTGCCAGCAGCTTTGGGGGGAGCCTTTACAATGAGCAGTTCTTC.